Sequencing of this TCR beta chain was carried out in a study of beta chain features in type 1 diabetes. Notes on the study in general: Here, the possible influence of HLA type (on TCRB rearrangement) remained unresolved. Moderate yet significant TCRB CDR3 shortening was seen in Type 1 diabetes patients in all four CD4+ subsets. Because the template was cDNA, high-expressing cells might be over-represented.

A heparinised blood draw that averaged about 116 mL was obtained once from each donor. CDR1 and CDR2 (germline): SGHRS, YFSETQ. The CDR3 totals 13 residues. Trimming stripped 10 bases from V and 0 bases from J, with 14 bases between. Details on this clone: Its matching antigen is unknown.

The whole isolated RNA underwent reverse transcription, so sequencing captured expressed TCRB transcripts. Sequencing was performed with immunoSEQ multiplex PCR; in TCRdb, only in-frame clones are kept and a portion is missing. The table has 150,000 to 200,000 clones, 7.5% to 9.5% seen once; the top ten hold around 0.5%. This receptor was taken from a woman between 18 and 30 years old with type 1 diabetes. Source material: central memory CD4+ T cells from blood. The V call is TRBV5-1, the J call TRBJ2-7, with D possibly TRBD2 on 6 matching bases. The CDR3 sequence is CALRDSSSYEQYF. In nucleotides, the CDR3 is TGCGCCCTCCGGGACTCGAGCTCCTACGAGCAGTACTTC.